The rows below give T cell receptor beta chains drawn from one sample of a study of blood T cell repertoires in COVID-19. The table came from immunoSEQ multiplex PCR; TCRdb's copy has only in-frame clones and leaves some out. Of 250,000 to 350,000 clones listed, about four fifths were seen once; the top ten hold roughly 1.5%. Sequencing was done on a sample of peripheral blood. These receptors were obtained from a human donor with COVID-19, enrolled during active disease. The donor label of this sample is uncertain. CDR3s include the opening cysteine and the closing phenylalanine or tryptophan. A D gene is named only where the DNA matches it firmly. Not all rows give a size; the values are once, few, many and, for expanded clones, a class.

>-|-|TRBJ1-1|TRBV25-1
CASRKGDTEAFF
TGTGCCAGCAGAAAAGGAGACACTGAAGCTTTCTTT
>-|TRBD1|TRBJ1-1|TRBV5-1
CASSFGTGSPEAFF
TGCGCCAGCAGCTTCGGGACAGGGAGCCCTGAAGCTTTCTTT
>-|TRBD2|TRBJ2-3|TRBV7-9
CASSLWASGGPDTQYF
TGTGCCAGCAGCTTATGGGCTAGCGGTGGCCCAGATACGCAGTATTTT
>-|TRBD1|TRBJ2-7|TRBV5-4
CASSRPTGGYEQYF
TGTGCCAGCAGCCGACCCACAGGGGGGTACGAGCAGTACTTC
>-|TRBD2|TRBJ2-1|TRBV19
CASTLGTSGTHEQFF
TGTGCCAGTACCCTAGGGACTAGCGGTACGCATGAGCAGTTCTTC
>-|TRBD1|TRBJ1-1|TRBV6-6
CASSLIDRVGTEAFF
TGTGCCAGCAGCCTTATTGACAGGGTGGGCACTGAAGCTTTCTTT
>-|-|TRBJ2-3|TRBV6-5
CASSRNGGATDTQYF
TGTGCCAGCAGTCGAAATGGGGGGGCCACAGATACGCAGTATTTT
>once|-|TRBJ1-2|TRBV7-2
CASSLDTSNYGYTF
TGTGCCAGCAGCCTGGACACTTCTAACTATGGCTACACCTTC
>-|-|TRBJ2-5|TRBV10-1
CASSGTPGLGGTQYF
TGCGCCAGCAGTGGTACTCCGGGACTGGGGGGGACCCAGTACTTC
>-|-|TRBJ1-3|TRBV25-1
CASSVIRDTGNTIYF
TGTGCCAGCAGTGTTATCCGGGACACTGGAAACACCATATATTTT
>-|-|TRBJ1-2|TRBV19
CASSIAQRPYGYTF
TGTGCCAGTAGTATAGCACAGAGACCCTATGGCTACACCTTC
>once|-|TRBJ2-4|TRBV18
CASSPGSKNIQYF
TGTGCCAGCTCTCCGGGGAGCAAAAACATTCAGTACTTC
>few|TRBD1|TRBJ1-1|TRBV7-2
CASSLGPGGSTEAFF
TGTGCCAGCAGCTTAGGGCCAGGGGGCAGCACTGAAGCTTTCTTT
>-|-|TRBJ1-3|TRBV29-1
CSGSTGLSGNTIYF
TGCAGCGGATCGACAGGACTCTCTGGAAACACCATATATTTT
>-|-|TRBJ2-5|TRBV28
CASSFNRVIGETQYF
TGTGCCAGCAGTTTCAACAGGGTCATAGGAGAGACCCAGTACTTC
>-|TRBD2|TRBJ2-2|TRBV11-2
CASSFPTSGTNTGELFF
TGTGCCAGCAGCTTCCCGACTAGCGGTACGAACACCGGGGAGCTGTTTTTT
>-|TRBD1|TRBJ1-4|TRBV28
CATRQGQNEKLFF
TGTGCCACCCGACAGGGTCAAAATGAAAAACTGTTTTTT
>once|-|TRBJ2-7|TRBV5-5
CASSDRQKGAYEQYF
TGTGCCAGCAGCGACCGACAGAAAGGGGCCTACGAGCAGTACTTC
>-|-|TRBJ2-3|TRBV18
CASSLEFSGSTDTQYF
TGTGCCAGCTCACTCGAGTTTAGCGGTAGCACAGATACGCAGTATTTT
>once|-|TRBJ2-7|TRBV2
CASTGLYEQYF
TGTGCCAGCACAGGACTCTACGAGCAGTACTTC
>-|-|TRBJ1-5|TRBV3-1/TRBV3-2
CASSQDVNQPQHF
TGTGCCAGCAGCCAAGACGTAAATCAGCCCCAGCATTTT
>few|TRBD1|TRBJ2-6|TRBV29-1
CSVRQGNMGANVLTF
TGCAGCGTCCGACAGGGGAATATGGGGGCCAACGTCCTGACTTTC
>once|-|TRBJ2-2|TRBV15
CATSRDGRDTGELFF
TGTGCCACCAGCAGAGATGGCCGGGACACCGGGGAGCTGTTTTTT
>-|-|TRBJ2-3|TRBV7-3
CASSLTHRTDTQYF
TGTGCCAGCAGCTTAACTCATCGGACAGATACGCAGTATTTT
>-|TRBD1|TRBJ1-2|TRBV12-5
CASGLGQGSGGYTF
TGTGCTAGTGGTCTGGGACAGGGCAGTGGGGGCTACACCTTC
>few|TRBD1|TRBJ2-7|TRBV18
CASSPGTGSPYEQYF
TGTGCCAGCTCACCGGGGACAGGGAGTCCCTACGAGCAGTACTTC
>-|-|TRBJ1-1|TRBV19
CASSIVTTPWSTEAFF
TGTGCCAGTAGTATTGTTACCACACCCTGGAGCACTGAAGCTTTCTTT
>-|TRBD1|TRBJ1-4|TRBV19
CASSIQGRDEKLFF
TGTGCCAGTAGCATACAGGGGAGGGATGAAAAACTGTTTTTT
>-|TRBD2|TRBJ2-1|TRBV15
CATSRDASGKGDEQFF
TGTGCCACCAGCAGAGATGCCAGCGGGAAAGGAGATGAGCAGTTCTTC